Listed below are T cell receptor beta chains from one sample, sequenced in a study of neurological immune-mediated disorders. TCRdb ran MiXCR on the 5' RACE reads and lists one entry per CDR3 protein. The data show about 55,000 distinct CDR3 sequences, around 4% seen once. Sequenced material: PBMCs. These receptors all stem from a man aged 25 to 40 with multiple sclerosis. Each CDR3 is given with its conserved first and last residue. D genes are given only for firm matches. Only some rows state a clone size, as once, few, many or a class for expanded clones.

v_gene	d_gene	j_gene	abundance	CDR3nt	CDR3aa
TRBV27	-	TRBJ2-5	many	TGTGCCAGCAGTTTACTGGGGGGCGTACAAGAGACCCAGTACTTC	CASSLLGGVQETQYF
TRBV19	-	TRBJ1-2	few	TGTGCCAGTAGTATCGCAGGGTGGGATGGCTACACCTTC	CASSIAGWDGYTF
TRBV12-3/TRBV12-4	-	TRBJ2-2	many	TGTGCCAGCAGGAGGTTTGACACTTCGAACACCGGGGAGCTGTTTTTT	CASRRFDTSNTGELFF
TRBV10-3	-	TRBJ2-2	many	TGTGCCATCAGTGTAAACTTAGGGAGTGACTACACCGGGGAGCTGTTTTTT	CAISVNLGSDYTGELFF
TRBV19	TRBD2	TRBJ2-1	many	TGTGCCAGTATTGGGAGCGGGAGGGCCCCCGAGCAGTTCTTC	CASIGSGRAPEQFF
TRBV28	-	TRBJ2-7	many	TGTGCCAGCAGTGACAGGCCCGTCTACGAGCAGTACTTC	CASSDRPVYEQYF
TRBV15	TRBD1	TRBJ1-2	many	TGTGCCACCAGCAGCGTAGGGGGCGCAGATGGCTACACCTTC	CATSSVGGADGYTF
TRBV9	-	TRBJ1-3	medium-sized	TGTGCCAGCAGCGTAGAGGGAGGTAGCTCTGGAAACACCATATATTTT	CASSVEGGSSGNTIYF
TRBV15	-	TRBJ2-1	many	TGTGCCGTTCCGCCGGGACAAAAGGAGCAGTTCTTC	CAVPPGQKEQFF
TRBV20-1	-	TRBJ2-7	many	TGCAGTGGTACAGGGAAAAGCTACGAGCAGTACTTC	CSGTGKSYEQYF
TRBV4-2	-	TRBJ1-1	many	TGTGCCAGCAGCCCGAACCCGAGGGGCTTAGTCACTGAAGCTTTCTTT	CASSPNPRGLVTEAFF
TRBV5-5	-	TRBJ2-4	many	TGTGCCAGCAGCCCCCGTGTCGGCAAAAACATTCAGTACTTC	CASSPRVGKNIQYF
TRBV28	-	TRBJ1-2	many	TGTGCCAGCAGGATGCAGGCCCCCTTAGCTAACTATGGCTACACCTTC	CASRMQAPLANYGYTF
TRBV20-1	-	TRBJ1-6	many	TGCAGTGCTAGGGCGGAGACGCTAGACTCACCCCTCCACTTT	CSARAETLDSPLHF
TRBV20-1	-	TRBJ1-4	many	TGCAGTGCTAGTGTCGGGGCAACTAATGAAAAACTGTTTTTT	CSASVGATNEKLFF
TRBV7-9	TRBD1	TRBJ1-1	many	TGTGCCAGCAGGCATGTCGGGACAGGTCCTTCTGAAGCTTTCTTT	CASRHVGTGPSEAFF
TRBV27	-	TRBJ2-3	many	TGTGCCAGCAGATGGATCCAGACCGGGGCAGATACGCAGTATTTT	CASRWIQTGADTQYF
TRBV4-1	-	TRBJ2-3	-	TGCGCCAGCAGTCCCGGGGCGGCCCGAAGCACAGATACGCAGTATTTT	CASSPGAARSTDTQYF
TRBV12-3/TRBV12-4	TRBD1	TRBJ1-4	-	TGTGCCAGCAGATCCAGGGGGGAAAAACTGTTTTTT	CASRSRGEKLFF
TRBV7-2	TRBD1	TRBJ1-2	many	TGTGCCAGCAGCCTCGATTCGTGGGACAGGGTAAATGGCTACACCTTC	CASSLDSWDRVNGYTF
TRBV3-1	-	TRBJ2-7	many	TGTGCCAGCAGCCAAGAGTCTACTTACGAGCAGTACTTC	CASSQESTYEQYF
TRBV5-1	-	TRBJ1-1	many	TGCGCCAGCAGCCCGCGAGAGAACACTGAAGCTTTCTTT	CASSPRENTEAFF
TRBV20-1	-	TRBJ2-1	many	TGCAGTGCTCTTGCCCGATACAATGAGCAGTTCTTC	CSALARYNEQFF
TRBV10-3	-	TRBJ1-6	many	TGTGCCATCAGTGAGGAAGATAATTCACCCCTCAACTTT	CAISEEDNSPLNF
TRBV12-3/TRBV12-4	TRBD1	TRBJ2-7	many	TGTGCCAGCAGCCTAACGACAGGGGATAGTGAGCAGTACTTC	CASSLTTGDSEQYF
TRBV6-5	-	TRBJ1-6	many	TGTGCCAGCAGACCCCCTGGGCAGCACAATTCACCCCTCCACTTT	CASRPPGQHNSPLHF
TRBV6-1	-	TRBJ2-3	many	TGTGCCAGCAGTGCTTCGCGGGGGCGGACAGATACGCAGTATTTT	CASSASRGRTDTQYF
TRBV5-1	TRBD1	TRBJ1-6	-	TGCGCCAGCAGCTGGAGGGGTGGACAGGGGGCCAATTCACCCCTCAACTTT	CASSWRGGQGANSPLNF
TRBV4-1	TRBD2	TRBJ2-1	many	TGCGCCAGCAGCCAAGATGGGGGGGACTACAATGAGCAGTTCTTC	CASSQDGGDYNEQFF
TRBV7-6	-	TRBJ1-5	-	TGTGCCAGCAGCTTAGGTAGAGGAGAGCCCCAGAATTTT	CASSLGRGEPQNF
TRBV20-1	-	TRBJ1-1	many	TGCAGGATCCGCATGAACACTGAAGCTTTCTTT	CRIRMNTEAFF
TRBV12-3/TRBV12-4	TRBD1	TRBJ2-5	many	TGTGCCAGCAGTACTACCGGGACAGGGGAGACCCAGTACTTC	CASSTTGTGETQYF
TRBV7-9	-	TRBJ2-5	many	TGTGCCAGCAGCCCCAGGGGAGACAGGCCCGGGGAGACCCAGTACTTC	CASSPRGDRPGETQYF
TRBV7-7	TRBD1	TRBJ2-2	many	TGTGCTAGCAGTCCGGAACAGGGGAGGGAGCTGTTTTTT	CASSPEQGRELFF
TRBV7-9	TRBD2	TRBJ2-3	few	TGTGCCAGCAGCTTACCGGGACTAGCGGATACAGATACGCAGTATTTT	CASSLPGLADTDTQYF
TRBV6-6	TRBD2	TRBJ2-2	many	TGTGCCAGCCTAGCGGGAGGGACGAACACCGGGGAGCTGTTTTTT	CASLAGGTNTGELFF
TRBV15	TRBD2	TRBJ2-7	many	TGTGCCACCAGCAGAGATAGCGGGGGGGCCAAAGAGCAGTACTTC	CATSRDSGGAKEQYF
TRBV20-1	TRBD1	TRBJ1-2	many	TGCAGTGCTAGGGACAGGATGAACTATGGCTACACCTTC	CSARDRMNYGYTF
TRBV24-1	TRBD1	TRBJ2-3	few	TGTGCCACCAGTGACTCACAGGGGATTGGTACAGATACGCAGTATTTT	CATSDSQGIGTDTQYF
TRBV20-1	-	TRBJ2-4	many	TGCAGTGCTAGAAATTACAGGGTCGAAAACATTCAGTACTTC	CSARNYRVENIQYF
TRBV13	-	TRBJ2-7	few	TGTGCCAGCAGTTCCCCACCAGGCTACGAGCAGTACTTC	CASSSPPGYEQYF
TRBV20-1	-	TRBJ2-7	many	TGCAGTGCTAGAGTGGAAGGGGATGTAACCTACGAGCAGTACTTC	CSARVEGDVTYEQYF
TRBV14	-	TRBJ1-1	many	TGTGCCAGCAGCCAAGGGACACCGAACACTGAAGCTTTCTTT	CASSQGTPNTEAFF
TRBV12-3/TRBV12-4	-	TRBJ2-1	many	TGTGCCAGCATTCGGGGGACCGCGTCCTCCTACAATGAGCAGTTCTTC	CASIRGTASSYNEQFF
TRBV27	TRBD2	TRBJ2-3	many	TGTGCCAGCAGCGATACTAGCGGGAGGGCCGGTGGGGCTCTCTCAGATACGCAGTATTTT	CASSDTSGRAGGALSDTQYF
TRBV10-3	TRBD2	TRBJ2-1	many	TGTGCCATCAGTGAGTTACTAGCGGGGGGACCCACGGACAATGAGCAGTTCTTC	CAISELLAGGPTDNEQFF
TRBV5-6	TRBD1	TRBJ1-5	many	TGTGCCAGCAGTCCGGACAGGGCGGAGCCCCAGCATTTT	CASSPDRAEPQHF
TRBV4-1	-	TRBJ2-7	many	TGCGCCAGCAGCCCCCCGTCAGGGAGCCACGAGCAGTACTTC	CASSPPSGSHEQYF
TRBV20-1	-	TRBJ2-1	many	TGCAGTGCTAGAGAGTGGGGAGGCACGGGTGAGCAGTTCTTC	CSAREWGGTGEQFF
TRBV5-1	-	TRBJ2-2	many	TGCGCCAGCAGCTTGGGGTTACTAACTGAGACCGGGGAGCTGTTTTTT	CASSLGLLTETGELFF
TRBV5-1	-	TRBJ1-1	many	TGCGCCAGCAGCTTGGAGGTGGGTCTGAACACTGAAGCTTTCTTT	CASSLEVGLNTEAFF
TRBV11-2	-	TRBJ1-5	many	TGTGCCAGCAGCTTAGATCGGGGGCAGCCCCAGAATTTT	CASSLDRGQPQNF
TRBV27	-	TRBJ1-2	-	TGTGCCAGCAGTTCTCGGGAGGGGGGGTATGGCTACACCTTC	CASSSREGGYGYTF
TRBV7-9	TRBD1	TRBJ2-3	many	TGTGCCAGCAGCTTAGTGGCACCAGGGGGAGATACGCAGTATTTT	CASSLVAPGGDTQYF
TRBV12-3/TRBV12-4	TRBD1	TRBJ2-3	many	TGTGCCAGCAGTTTTGGGACAGGGACAGATACGCAGTATTTT	CASSFGTGTDTQYF